The clone carrying this T cell receptor (beta chain) was observed a handful of times. What it recognizes is unknown. Stated time point: persistent/refractory GD, antithyroid drugs over 5 years with positive TRAb. PBMC RNA was the source of the TCR library. This specimen belongs to a study of regulatory T cells in long-lasting Graves disease. Study findings and constraints: Persistent patients shared more public clonotypes (roughly 2,800) than new patients (approximately 900).

Building of the TCR beta libraries involved iRepertoire HTBI primers and Arm-PCR of CDR3 regions. TCRdb called the multiplex PCR reads again in MiXCR, with one record for every CDR3 protein. The table records a few hundred thousand distinct CDR3 sequences, approximately 21% of them present only once. V gave up 3 bases and J gave up 4 bases; unmatched junction bases: 3. From germline, CDR1 is KGHDR and CDR2 SFDVKD. CDR3 length: 16 residues. The sequence derives from a female donor with Graves disease. The chain uses TRBV24-1 and TRBJ2-5, with 14 bases that match TRBD2. The input for sequencing was peripheral blood mononuclear cells (PBMCs), taken when the disease was refractory, from a patient treated with antithyroid drugs. For the CDR3, the DNA is TGTGCCACCAGTGATCCGGGACTAGCGGGAGTAGAGACCCAGTACTTC. Amino acid sequence: CATSDPGLAGVETQYF.